The 13 T cell receptor beta chains reported below all come from one sample, sequenced in a study of CD8 T cells in Susac syndrome. An amount of RNA that ranged from roughly 0.5 to 1 ug was reverse transcribed with random hexamers. From the immunoSEQ multiplex PCR reads, TCRdb called clonotypes with MiXCR, one entry per CDR3 protein. The sample lists roughly 220,000 distinct CDR3 sequences; 94% were seen once. The sequenced material came from CD4+ T cells from PBMCs. These receptors were obtained from a human donor with Susac syndrome.

The chain carries TRBV6-2 or TRBV6-3 and TRBJ1-1, with TRBD1 as a possible D gene (5 bases). This CDR3 has 12 residues. Between the trimmed V and J ends, which lost 6 bases and 10 bases, there was a span of 15 bases. Germline V gene data show CDR1 as MNHEY and CDR2 as SVGEGT. CDR3: CASRTGPHGAFF. Written as DNA, the CDR3 is TGTGCCAGCAGGACGGGACCCCACGGAGCTTTCTTT.

V gene TRBV14 combines with J gene TRBJ2-2; D ambiguous. The CDR3 runs to 18 residues. Germline CDR1 and CDR2: SGHDN and FVKESK. With 4 bases removed from V and 0 bases from J, the gap between germline ends came to 18 bases. The CDR3 spells CASSPRVGSGSNTGELFF. CDR3 sequence (DNA): TGTGCCAGCAGCCCCCGGGTGGGTTCCGGATCGAACACCGGGGAGCTGTTTTTT.

This clonotype has a single count. The rearrangement links TRBV29-1 to TRBJ1-1, with D possibly TRBD1 on 6 matching bases. Trimming removed 5 bases from V and 2 bases from J, with 15 bases in between. This CDR3 contains 14 residues. CDR1 and CDR2 from the germline V gene are SQVTM and ANQGSEA. CDR3 nucleotide sequence: TGCAGCGTTAAGATAGGACAGTTTAACACTGAAGCTTTCTTT. Translation: CSVKIGQFNTEAFF.

The chain employs TRBV29-1 and TRBJ1-1; D remains unclear. Germline loops: CDR1 SQVTM, CDR2 ANQGSEA. This CDR3 has 11 residues. V shed 6 bases and J shed 0 bases, with 5 bases lying between them. CDR3 bases: TGCAGCGTAATCATGAACACTGAAGCTTTCTTT. It yields the protein CSVIMNTEAFF.

CDR3 DNA: TGTGCCAGCAGCTCAGGACCGGACCGTTCCTACGAGCAGTACTTC. Residues: CASSSGPDRSYEQYF. V usage is TRBV5-8 and J usage is TRBJ2-7; no definite D call. V gave up 3 bases and J gave up 1 base, with 14 bases separating them. The CDR3 is 15 amino acids. The germline V gene has CDR1 SGHTS and CDR2 YDEGEE. The full variable domain, with the rest looked up from reference TRBV5-8 and TRBJ2-7, is EAGVTQSPTHLIKTRGQQATLRCSPISGHTSVYWYQQALGLGLQFLLWYDEGEERNRGNFPPRFSGRQFPNYSSELNVNALELEDSALYLCASSSGPDRSYEQYFGPGTRLTVT.

The CDR3 here is CASSRQTGSSYEQYF. CDR3 bases: TGTGCCAGCAGCCGCCAGACAGGGAGCTCCTACGAGCAGTACTTC. The chain recombines TRBV5-6 with TRBJ2-7; 7 bases align to TRBD1. Trimming removed 4 bases from V and 0 bases from J; junction bases left unmatched: 7. CDR3 size: 15 residues. Looked up from germline, CDR1 is SGHDT and CDR2 is YYEEEE.

The genes are TRBV12-3 or TRBV12-4 and TRBJ1-5; possible D gene TRBD1, 6 bases. The V end lost 5 bases, the J end lost 7 bases, and 15 bases lay between the germline ends. This CDR3 is built from 14 residues. In DNA, the CDR3 is TGTGCCAGCAGTCAGAGAGGGGGGGGGCAGCCCCAGCATTTT. Translation: CASSQRGGGQPQHF.

The rearrangement links TRBV4-3 to TRBJ1-4; D is ambiguous. This CDR3 is built from 17 residues. The V gene lost 4 bases and the J gene lost 0 bases, with 15 bases spanning the gap. Germline CDR1 LGHNA, CDR2 YSLEER. CDR3 in DNA: TGCGCCAGCAGCCCCACTAACGGGCCAGCAACTAATGAAAAACTGTTTTTT. Its translation is CASSPTNGPATNEKLFF.

The V gene is TRBV7-2, the J gene TRBJ2-1; the D gene could be TRBD1 or TRBD2 (5 bases each). V was trimmed by 5 bases and J by 6 bases, leaving 11 bases between them. CDR3 length: 13 amino acids. The germline V gene encodes CDR1 SGHTA and CDR2 FQGNSA. The CDR3 bases are TGTGCCAGCAGCCCTGGGGGTTCCAATGAGCAGTTCTTC. Translation: CASSPGGSNEQFF.

The CDR3 loop is CSVLGTPVVGVTEAFF. The DNA of the CDR3 is TGCAGCGTCCTCGGGACTCCCGTTGTGGGTGTCACTGAAGCTTTCTTT. The rearrangement joins TRBV29-1 to TRBJ1-1; maybe TRBD1 (5 bases). The CDR3 covers 16 residues. Trimming left V 6 bases short and J 4 bases short, with 24 bases between. CDR1 and CDR2 from the germline V gene are SQVTM and ANQGSEA.

This clonotype was seen a handful of times. The J gene is TRBJ1-2, the V gene TRBV19; possibly TRBD1 for D (6 bases). V lost 6 bases to trimming and J lost 3 bases, with 11 bases between them. There are 13 residues in the CDR3. Germline loops: CDR1 LNHDA, CDR2 SQIVND (reference sequence). CDR3 amino acids: CASRKTGDYGYTF. The CDR3 DNA reads as TGTGCCAGTAGGAAGACAGGTGACTATGGCTACACCTTC.

V usage is TRBV9 and J usage is TRBJ2-1; 9 bases fit TRBD1. Germline CDR1 and CDR2: SGDLS and YYNGEE. With 2 bases clipped from V and 5 bases from J, the junction kept 11 bases outside the gene matches. The CDR3 loop spans 17 amino acids. Here the CDR3 DNA reads TGTGCCAGCAGCGTGGAATACTACGGGACAGGGCACAATGAGCAGTTCTTC. It codes for CASSVEYYGTGHNEQFF.

The genes are TRBV6-5 and TRBJ1-2; weak D call: TRBD1 (6 bases). The V end was cut by 1 base, the J end by 0 bases, with 18 bases between. Looked up from germline, CDR1 is MNHEY and CDR2 is SVGAGI. CDR3 length: 18 amino acids. The CDR3 sequence is CASSYLQGSHRTNYGYTF. The CDR3 DNA sequence: TGTGCCAGCAGTTACTTACAGGGCTCACACAGAACTAACTATGGCTACACCTTC.